The next 21 T cell receptor beta chains were all read from a single sample in a study of blood T cell repertoires in COVID-19. This table comes from immunoSEQ multiplex PCR, and its TCRdb copy is limited to in-frame clones, with some not included. Here the sample spans fewer than 200,000 clones, about 86% being singletons. Source material: peripheral blood. The receptors here all came from a middle-aged man with active or convalescent COVID-19.

The chain uses TRBV6-4 and TRBJ1-6; 10 bases align to TRBD1. The germline gives CDR1 MRHNA, CDR2 SNTAGT. This CDR3 comprises 15 residues. Trimming at V came to 0 bases and at J to 8 bases, leaving 1 base not matched to a gene. As DNA, the CDR3 is TGTGCCAGCAGTGACTCGGGGACAGGGGATTCACCCCTCCACTTT. Amino acids: CASSDSGTGDSPLHF.

The rearrangement links TRBV7-2 to TRBJ2-2, with unresolved D. The V gene's germline CDR1 is SGHTA and CDR2 FQGNSA. The V and J ends lost 1 base and 0 bases respectively, with 9 bases between them. There are 16 residues in the CDR3. The CDR3 DNA follows: TGTGCCAGCAGCTTAGGCTTAGCCTCGAACACCGGGGAGCTGTTTTTT. It specifies CASSLGLASNTGELFF. Full variable domain (rest looked up from reference TRBV7-2 and TRBJ2-2): GAGVSQSPSNKVTEKGKDVELRCDPISGHTALYWYRQSLGQGLEFLIYFQGNSAPDKSGLPSDRFSAERTGGSVSTLTIQRTQQEDSAVYLCASSLGLASNTGELFFGEGSRLTVL.

The chain recombines TRBV12-3 or TRBV12-4 with TRBJ2-2; D is unclear. Trimming took 5 bases from V and 4 from J, leaving 8 bases between them. This CDR3 is 13 amino acids long. The CDR3 nucleotides are TGTGCCAGCAGTACCTCAGGCACCGGGGAGCTGTTTTTT. This encodes CASSTSGTGELFF.

This clone was observed a single time. The rearrangement uses TRBV27 and TRBJ1-2, with D possibly being TRBD1 (6 bases). Trimming pared 6 bases from V and 0 bases from J, leaving 11 bases between. There are 14 residues in the CDR3. Germline V gene lookup returns CDR1 MNHEY and CDR2 SMNVEV (reference sequence). The CDR3 sequence is CASRSRGPNYGYTF. The CDR3 DNA is TGTGCCAGCAGATCGCGGGGGCCTAACTATGGCTACACCTTC.

J is TRBJ2-1 and V is TRBV19; 10 positions match TRBD2. Germline assignment: CDR1 LNHDA and CDR2 SQIVND (reference sequence). V trimming: 7 bases; J trimming: 4 bases; junction bases outside the gene matches: 4. The CDR3 spans 14 residues. CDR3 bases: TGTGCCAGTACACCGGGACTAGCGTACAATGAGCAGTTCTTC. This gives the protein CASTPGLAYNEQFF.

The V gene is TRBV29-1, the J gene TRBJ1-2; D is undetermined. The ends were cut back, 7 bases at V and 8 bases at J, with 14 bases in the middle. The CDR3 has 11 residues. CDR1 and CDR2 (germline): SQVTM, ANQGSEA. The CDR3 region has the DNA TGCAGCGCTAGAGAAGCCGGGGGCTACACCTTC. This codes for CSAREAGGYTF.

The chain recombines TRBV29-1 with TRBJ2-7; 8 bases agree with TRBD1. Germline trimming cut 7 bases from V and 1 base from J; bases unmatched to any gene: 9. CDR3 length: 14 amino acids. Per the germline V gene, CDR1 is SQVTM and CDR2 is ANQGSEA. Here the CDR3 reads CSATQGAVSYEQYF. Written as DNA, the CDR3 is TGCAGCGCTACCCAGGGGGCCGTATCCTACGAGCAGTACTTC.

As regards this clone: The sample contains more than one DNA sequence encoding this CDR3. The gene calls are TRBV11-2 and TRBJ2-3; the D gene is possibly TRBD2 (6 bases). CDR3 length: 14 amino acids. Germline V lookup: CDR1 SGHAT, CDR2 FQNNGV. Trimming took off 1 base at V and 3 bases at J, with 8 bases between the two ends. The CDR3 bases are TGTGCCAGCAGCTTAGTGGGGGGAACAGATACGCAGTATTTT. This encodes CASSLVGGTDTQYF.

This chain connects TRBV20-1 to TRBJ2-5; no clear D. This CDR3 is built from 11 residues. V was trimmed by 4 bases and J by 5 bases, leaving 8 bases between them. Germline V gene sequence: CDR1 DFQATT, CDR2 SNEGSKA (reference sequence). CDR3 sequence (DNA): TGCAGTGCTACGGGTGCGGAGACCCAGTACTTC. Translated: CSATGAETQYF.

This clone was found once. V is TRBV18 and J is TRBJ2-5, with D possibly TRBD2 on 6 matching bases. The CDR3 runs to 16 residues. V dropped 1 base and J dropped 2 bases, with 14 bases sitting between them. Per the germline V gene, CDR1 is KGHSH and CDR2 is LQKENI. CDR3 loop: CASSPRSGDGQETQYF. CDR3 bases: TGTGCCAGCTCACCACGATCGGGGGACGGGCAAGAGACCCAGTACTTC.

This clone was detected ten times or more. J is TRBJ2-7 and V is TRBV15; D is unresolved. Germline assignment: CDR1 LNHNV and CDR2 YYDKDF (reference sequence). The ends were cut back, 1 base at V and 6 bases at J, with 10 bases in the middle. This CDR3 region has 13 residues. In nucleotides, the CDR3 is TGTGCCACCAGCAGAGGAGGTCCGGGCGAGCAGTACTTC. Protein: CATSRGGPGEQYF. Full variable domain (rest looked up from reference TRBV15 and TRBJ2-7): DAMVIQNPRYQVTQFGKPVTLSCSQTLNHNVMYWYQQKSSQAPKLLFHYYDKDFNNEADTPDNFQSRRPNTSFCFLDIRSPGLGDTAMYLCATSRGGPGEQYFGPGTRLTVT.

The V gene is TRBV27, the J gene TRBJ1-3; the D gene is possibly TRBD1 (5 bases). V was cut by 3 bases and J by 4 bases, with 16 bases left in between. CDR3 length equals 16 residues. CDR1 and CDR2 (germline): MNHEY, SMNVEV (reference sequence). CDR3 sequence (DNA): TGTGCCAGCAGTTTTAAGGGGTCCCCCCCCGGAAACACCATATATTTT. It is translated as CASSFKGSPPGNTIYF.

The chain carries TRBV5-1 and TRBJ2-3, with 8 bases that match TRBD2. The germline V gene has CDR1 SGHRS and CDR2 YFSETQ. The V and J ends lost 1 base and 6 bases, in that order; junction bases with no gene match: 13. The CDR3 spans 17 residues. The CDR3: CASSLTASGSQGDTQYF. CDR3 nucleotide sequence: TGCGCCAGCAGCTTGACGGCTAGCGGGTCTCAAGGGGATACGCAGTATTTT. Filled out from reference TRBV5-1 and TRBJ2-3, the complete variable domain reads KAGVTQTPRYLIKTRGQQVTLSCSPISGHRSVSWYQQTPGQGLQFLFEYFSETQRNKGNFPGRFSGRQFSNSRSEMNVSTLELGDSALYLCASSLTASGSQGDTQYFGPGTRLTVL.

This chain joins TRBV7-6 and TRBJ2-7, with 10 nucleotides matching TRBD1. The CDR3 is 15 residues long. In germline, CDR1 is SGHVS, CDR2 FNYEAQ. The V and J ends lost 2 bases and 5 bases, in that order; junction bases with no gene match: 6. CDR3 nucleotide sequence: TGTGCCAGCAGCTTAACCCGACAGGGGGCCGACGAGCAGTACTTC. Its protein is CASSLTRQGADEQYF.

This chain links TRBV7-2 with TRBJ2-1, with 14 bases aligning to TRBD2. Germline CDR1 is SGHTA and CDR2 is FQGNSA. V lost 5 bases, J lost 0 bases, and 9 bases stayed unmatched. The CDR3 has 19 residues. The CDR3 DNA reads TGTGCCAGCAGCCCCGGGACTAGCGGGGGTCCCAGCTCCTACAATGAGCAGTTCTTC. As protein: CASSPGTSGGPSSYNEQFF.

The chain employs TRBV6-1 and TRBJ2-7; 8 bases are shared with TRBD2. The CDR3 length is 14 residues. With V trimmed by 3 bases and J by 6 bases, 7 bases remained unmatched. Germline CDR1 MNHNS, CDR2 SASEGT. CDR3 loop: CASSDPAGVREQYF. CDR3 bases: TGTGCCAGCAGTGACCCAGCGGGAGTGCGCGAGCAGTACTTC.

The chain is built from TRBV12-3 or TRBV12-4 and TRBJ1-1; a weak D match, TRBD1 (6 bases). CDR3 length equals 13 residues. The germline V and J ends were trimmed by 5 bases and 2 bases, with 9 bases remaining between them. CDR3 protein: CASSRTDNTEAFF. CDR3 DNA sequence: TGTGCCAGCAGTCGGACAGATAACACTGAAGCTTTCTTT.

J is TRBJ2-7 and V is TRBV6-6, with TRBD2 matching 10 bases. Germline V lookup: CDR1 MNHNY, CDR2 SVGAGI (reference sequence). With 5 bases clipped from V and 1 base from J, the junction kept 14 bases outside the gene matches. The CDR3 is 18 amino acids. The CDR3 DNA reads as TGTGCCAGCAGTCCCACAGGGCTGGCTAGCGGGGGATCCTACGAGCAGTACTTC. This codes for CASSPTGLASGGSYEQYF.

This clone has just a few counts. The chain employs TRBV19 and TRBJ1-1; 7 nucleotides agree with TRBD1. Germline V lookup: CDR1 LNHDA, CDR2 SQIVND (reference sequence). V shed 2 bases and J 7 bases; nucleotides not matched to a gene: 1. This CDR3 spans 12 amino acids. The CDR3 here is CASSIQGVEAFF. DNA for the CDR3: TGTGCCAGTAGTATACAGGGGGTTGAAGCTTTCTTT.

The genes are TRBV4-2 and TRBJ1-2; D remains unclear. The germline gives CDR1 LGHNA, CDR2 YNFKEQ. The V gene lost 0 bases and the J gene lost 0 bases, with 11 bases spanning the gap. There are 16 residues in the CDR3. As DNA, the CDR3 is TGTGCCAGCAGCCAAGATCCGACGGGAGCTAACTATGGCTACACCTTC. It translates to CASSQDPTGANYGYTF.

The chain couples TRBV4-2 to TRBJ1-4; D call uncertain. V lost 0 bases and J lost 8, with 7 bases in between. This CDR3 spans 13 amino acids. Germline V gene sequence: CDR1 LGHNA, CDR2 YNFKEQ. The CDR3 bases are TGTGCCAGCAGCCAAGATGGAGAGGAAAAACTGTTTTTT. This translates into CASSQDGEEKLFF.